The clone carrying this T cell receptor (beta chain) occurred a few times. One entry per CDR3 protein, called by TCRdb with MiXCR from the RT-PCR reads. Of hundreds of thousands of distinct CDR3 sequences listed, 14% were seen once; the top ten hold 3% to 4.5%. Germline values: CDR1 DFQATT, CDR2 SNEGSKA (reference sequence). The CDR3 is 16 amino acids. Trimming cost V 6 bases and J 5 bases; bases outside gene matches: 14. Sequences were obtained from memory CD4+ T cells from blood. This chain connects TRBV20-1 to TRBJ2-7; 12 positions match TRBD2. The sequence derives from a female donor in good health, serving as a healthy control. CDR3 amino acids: CSATRLAGGRLHEQYF. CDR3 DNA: TGCAGTGCCACCCGGCTAGCGGGAGGGCGACTCCACGAGCAGTACTTC.